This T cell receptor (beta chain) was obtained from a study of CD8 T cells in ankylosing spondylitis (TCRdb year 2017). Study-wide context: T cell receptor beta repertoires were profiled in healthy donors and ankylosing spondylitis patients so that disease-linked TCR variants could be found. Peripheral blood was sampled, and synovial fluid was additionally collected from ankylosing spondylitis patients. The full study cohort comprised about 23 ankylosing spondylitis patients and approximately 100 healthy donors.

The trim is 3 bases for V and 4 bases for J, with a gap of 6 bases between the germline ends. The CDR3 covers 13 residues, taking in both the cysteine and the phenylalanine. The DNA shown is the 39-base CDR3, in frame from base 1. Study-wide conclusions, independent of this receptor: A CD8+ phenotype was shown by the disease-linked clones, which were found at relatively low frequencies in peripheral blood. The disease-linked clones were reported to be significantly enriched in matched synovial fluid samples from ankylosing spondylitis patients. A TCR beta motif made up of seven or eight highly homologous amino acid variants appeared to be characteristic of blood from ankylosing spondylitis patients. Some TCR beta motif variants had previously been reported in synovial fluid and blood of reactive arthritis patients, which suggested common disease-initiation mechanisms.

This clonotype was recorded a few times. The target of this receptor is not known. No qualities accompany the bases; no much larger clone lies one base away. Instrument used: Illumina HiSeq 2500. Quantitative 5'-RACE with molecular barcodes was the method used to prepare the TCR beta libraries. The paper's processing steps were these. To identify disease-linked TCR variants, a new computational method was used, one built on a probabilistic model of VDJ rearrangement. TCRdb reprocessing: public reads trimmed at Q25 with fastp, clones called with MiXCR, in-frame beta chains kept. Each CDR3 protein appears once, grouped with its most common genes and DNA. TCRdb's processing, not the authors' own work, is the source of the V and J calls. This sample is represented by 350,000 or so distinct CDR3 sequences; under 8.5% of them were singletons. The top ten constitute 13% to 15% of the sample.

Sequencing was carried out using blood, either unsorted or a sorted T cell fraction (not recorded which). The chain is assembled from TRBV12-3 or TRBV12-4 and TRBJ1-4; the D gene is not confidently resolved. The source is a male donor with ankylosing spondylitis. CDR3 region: CASSFSLNEKLFF. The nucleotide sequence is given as TGTGCCAGCAGTTTCTCCCTTAATGAAAAACTGTTTTTT.